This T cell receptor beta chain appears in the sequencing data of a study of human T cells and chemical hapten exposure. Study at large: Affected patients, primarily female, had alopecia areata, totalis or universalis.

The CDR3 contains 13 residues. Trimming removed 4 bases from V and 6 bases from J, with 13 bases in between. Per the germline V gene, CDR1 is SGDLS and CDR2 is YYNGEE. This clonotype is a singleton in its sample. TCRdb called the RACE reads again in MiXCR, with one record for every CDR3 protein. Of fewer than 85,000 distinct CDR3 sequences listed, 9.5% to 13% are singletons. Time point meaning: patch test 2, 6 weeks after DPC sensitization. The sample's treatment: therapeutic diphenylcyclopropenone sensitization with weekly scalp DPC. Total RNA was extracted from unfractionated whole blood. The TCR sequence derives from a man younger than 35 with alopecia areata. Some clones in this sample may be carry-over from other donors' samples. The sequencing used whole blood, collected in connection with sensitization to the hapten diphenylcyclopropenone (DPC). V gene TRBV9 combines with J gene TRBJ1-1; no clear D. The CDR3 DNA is TGTGCCAGCAGCTCGGGCCTCCTTCCTGAAGCTTTCTTT. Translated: CASSSGLLPEAFF.